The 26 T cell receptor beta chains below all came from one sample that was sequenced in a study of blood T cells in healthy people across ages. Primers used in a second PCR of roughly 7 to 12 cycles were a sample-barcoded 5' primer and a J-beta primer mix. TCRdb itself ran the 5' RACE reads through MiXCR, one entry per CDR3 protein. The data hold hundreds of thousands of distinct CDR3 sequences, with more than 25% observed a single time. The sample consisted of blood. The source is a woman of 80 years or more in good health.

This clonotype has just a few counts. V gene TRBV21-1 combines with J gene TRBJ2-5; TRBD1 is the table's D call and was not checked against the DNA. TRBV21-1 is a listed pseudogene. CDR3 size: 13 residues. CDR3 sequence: CASSRDRWKTQYF. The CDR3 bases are TGTGCCAGCAGCCGGGACAGGTGGAAGACCCAGTACTTC.

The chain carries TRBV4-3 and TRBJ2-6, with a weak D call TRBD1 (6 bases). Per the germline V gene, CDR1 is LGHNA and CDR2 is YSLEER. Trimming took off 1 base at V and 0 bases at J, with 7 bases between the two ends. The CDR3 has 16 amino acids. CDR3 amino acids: CASSQGTVSGANVLTF. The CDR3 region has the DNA TGCGCCAGCAGCCAAGGGACAGTCTCTGGGGCCAACGTCCTGACTTTC.

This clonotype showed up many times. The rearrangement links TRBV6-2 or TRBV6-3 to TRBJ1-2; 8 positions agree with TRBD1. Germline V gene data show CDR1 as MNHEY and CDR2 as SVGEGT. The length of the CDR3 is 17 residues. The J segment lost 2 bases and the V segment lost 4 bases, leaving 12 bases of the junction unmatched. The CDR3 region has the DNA TGTGCCAGCAGTTCCGGACAGGGAGGAGGCAAAAACTATGGCTACACCTTC. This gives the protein CASSSGQGGGKNYGYTF.

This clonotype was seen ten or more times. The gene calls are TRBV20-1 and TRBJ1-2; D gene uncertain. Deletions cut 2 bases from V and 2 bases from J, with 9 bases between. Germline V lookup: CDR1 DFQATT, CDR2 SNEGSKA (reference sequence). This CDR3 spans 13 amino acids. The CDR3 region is CSARYPGNYGYTF. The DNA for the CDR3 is TGCAGTGCTAGATACCCGGGGAACTATGGCTACACCTTC.

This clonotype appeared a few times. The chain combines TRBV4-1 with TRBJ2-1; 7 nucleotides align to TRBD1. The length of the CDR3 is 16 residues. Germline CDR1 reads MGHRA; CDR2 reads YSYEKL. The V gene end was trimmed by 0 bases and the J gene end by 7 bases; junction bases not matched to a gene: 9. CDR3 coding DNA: TGCGCCAGCAGCCAAGACGGCAGGGGGTACTTGAATGAGCAGTTCTTC. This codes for CASSQDGRGYLNEQFF.

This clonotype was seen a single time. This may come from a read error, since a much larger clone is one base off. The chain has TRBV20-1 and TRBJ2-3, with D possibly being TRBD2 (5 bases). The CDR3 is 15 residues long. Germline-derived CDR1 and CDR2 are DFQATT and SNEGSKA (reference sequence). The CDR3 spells CSASQGRGNTDTRYF. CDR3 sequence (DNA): TGCAGTGCTAGCCAAGGTCGGGGTAACACAGATACGCGGTATTTT.

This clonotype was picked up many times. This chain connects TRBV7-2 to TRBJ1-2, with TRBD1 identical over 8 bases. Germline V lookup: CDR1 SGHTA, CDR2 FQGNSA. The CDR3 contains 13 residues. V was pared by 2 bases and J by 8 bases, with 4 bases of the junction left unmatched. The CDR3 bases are TGTGCCAGCAGCTTAAAGACAGGGGAGGGCTACACCTTC. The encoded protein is CASSLKTGEGYTF.

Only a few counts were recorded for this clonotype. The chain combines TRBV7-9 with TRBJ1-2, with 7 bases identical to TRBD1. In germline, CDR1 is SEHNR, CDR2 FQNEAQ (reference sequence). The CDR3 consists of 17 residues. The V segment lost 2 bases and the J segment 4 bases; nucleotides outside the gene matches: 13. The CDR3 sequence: CASSLRSGRDRAYGYTF. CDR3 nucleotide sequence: TGTGCCAGCAGCTTAAGGTCGGGTCGGGACAGAGCCTATGGCTACACCTTC.

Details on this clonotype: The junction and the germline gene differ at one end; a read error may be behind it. The CDR3 sequence is CASSDGRETNKKLFF. CDR3 in DNA: TGTGCCAGCAGTGACGGGCGGGAGACTAATAAAAAACTGTTTTTT. The genes are TRBV6-4 and TRBJ1-4; D not resolved. The CDR3 consists of 15 residues. The V gene's germline CDR1 is MRHNA and CDR2 SNTAGT.

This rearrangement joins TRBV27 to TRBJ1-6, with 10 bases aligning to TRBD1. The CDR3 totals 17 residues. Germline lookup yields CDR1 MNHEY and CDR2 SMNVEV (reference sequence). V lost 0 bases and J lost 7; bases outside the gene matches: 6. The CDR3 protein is CASSLSKDRGRNSPLHF. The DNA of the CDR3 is TGTGCCAGCAGTTTATCAAAGGACAGGGGGAGAAATTCACCCCTCCACTTT.

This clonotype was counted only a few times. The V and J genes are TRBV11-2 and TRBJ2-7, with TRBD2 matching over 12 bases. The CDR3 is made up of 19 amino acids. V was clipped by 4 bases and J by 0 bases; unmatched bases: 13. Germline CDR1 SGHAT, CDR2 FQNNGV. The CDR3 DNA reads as TGTGCCAGCAGCTGGGACGTGACTAGCGGGGGTCTAAGCTCCTACGAGCAGTACTTC. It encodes CASSWDVTSGGLSSYEQYF. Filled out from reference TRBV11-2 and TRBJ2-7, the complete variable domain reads EAGVAQSPRYKIIEKRQSVAFWCNPISGHATLYWYQQILGQGPKLLIQFQNNGVVDDSQLPKDRFSAERLKGVDSTLKIQPAKLEDSAVYLCASSWDVTSGGLSSYEQYFGPGTRLTVT.

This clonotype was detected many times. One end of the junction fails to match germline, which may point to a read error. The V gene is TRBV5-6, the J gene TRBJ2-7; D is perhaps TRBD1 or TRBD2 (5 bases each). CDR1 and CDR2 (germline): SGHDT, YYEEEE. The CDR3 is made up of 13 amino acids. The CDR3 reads CASTLGRRGEQYF. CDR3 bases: TGTGCCAGCACCTTGGGACGGCGCGGTGAGCAGTACTTC. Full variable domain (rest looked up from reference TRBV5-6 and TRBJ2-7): DAGVTQSPTHLIKTRGQQVTLRCSPKSGHDTVSWYQQALGQGPQFIFQYYEEEERQRGNFPDRFSGHQFPNYSSELNVNALLLGDSALYLCASTLGRRGEQYFGPGTRLTVT.

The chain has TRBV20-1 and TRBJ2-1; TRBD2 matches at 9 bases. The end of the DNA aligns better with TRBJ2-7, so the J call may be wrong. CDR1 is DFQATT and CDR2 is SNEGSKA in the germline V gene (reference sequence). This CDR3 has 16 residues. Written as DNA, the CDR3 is TGCAGTGCTAGATCCTTAGCGGGGGAGACCTACAATGAGCAGTACTTC. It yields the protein CSARSLAGETYNEQYF.

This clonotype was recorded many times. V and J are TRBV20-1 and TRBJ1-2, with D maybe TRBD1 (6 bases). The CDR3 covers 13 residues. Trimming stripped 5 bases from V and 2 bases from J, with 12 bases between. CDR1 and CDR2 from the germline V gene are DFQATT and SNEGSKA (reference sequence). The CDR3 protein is CSAHQGLNYGYTF. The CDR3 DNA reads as TGCAGTGCTCACCAGGGGTTGAACTATGGCTACACCTTC.

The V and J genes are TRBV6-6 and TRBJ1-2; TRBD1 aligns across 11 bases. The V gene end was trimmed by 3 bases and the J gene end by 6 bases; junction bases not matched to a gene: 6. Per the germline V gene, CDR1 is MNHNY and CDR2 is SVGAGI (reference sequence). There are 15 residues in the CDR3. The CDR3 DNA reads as TGTGCCAGCAGTTATGGGACAGGGGGAAAAAATGGCTACACCTTC. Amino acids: CASSYGTGGKNGYTF.

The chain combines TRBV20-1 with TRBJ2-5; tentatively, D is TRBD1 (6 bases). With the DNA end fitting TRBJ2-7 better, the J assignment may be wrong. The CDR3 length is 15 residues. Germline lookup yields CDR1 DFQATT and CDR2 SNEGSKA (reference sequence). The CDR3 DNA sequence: TGCAGTGCTAGATCCTCAAGATGGACAGTTACCGAGCAGTACTTC. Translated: CSARSSRWTVTEQYF.

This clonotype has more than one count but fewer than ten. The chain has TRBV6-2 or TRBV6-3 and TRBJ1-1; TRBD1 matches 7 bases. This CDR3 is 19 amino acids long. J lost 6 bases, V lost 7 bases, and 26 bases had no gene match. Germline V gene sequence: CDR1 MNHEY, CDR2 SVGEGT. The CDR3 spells CASILYPRPPIYRGAEAFF. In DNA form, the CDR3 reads TGTGCCAGCATTCTCTACCCTCGCCCCCCAATTTACAGGGGAGCTGAAGCTTTCTTT.

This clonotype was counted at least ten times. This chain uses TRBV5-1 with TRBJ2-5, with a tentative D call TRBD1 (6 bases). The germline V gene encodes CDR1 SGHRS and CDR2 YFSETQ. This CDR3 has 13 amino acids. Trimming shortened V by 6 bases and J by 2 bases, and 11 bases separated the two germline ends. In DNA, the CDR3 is TGCGCCAGCACTTGGGACACGCAAGAGACCCAGTACTTC. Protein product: CASTWDTQETQYF. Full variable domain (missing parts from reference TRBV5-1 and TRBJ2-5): KAGVTQTPRYLIKTRGQQVTLSCSPISGHRSVSWYQQTPGQGLQFLFEYFSETQRNKGNFPGRFSGRQFSNSRSEMNVSTLELGDSALYLCASTWDTQETQYFGPGTRLLVL.

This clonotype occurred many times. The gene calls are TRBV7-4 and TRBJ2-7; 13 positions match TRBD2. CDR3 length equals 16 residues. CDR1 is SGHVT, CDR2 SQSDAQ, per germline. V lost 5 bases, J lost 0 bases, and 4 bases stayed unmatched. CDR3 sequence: CASSTGLAGDSYEQYF. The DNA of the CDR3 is TGTGCCAGCAGCACAGGACTAGCGGGGGACTCCTACGAGCAGTACTTC.

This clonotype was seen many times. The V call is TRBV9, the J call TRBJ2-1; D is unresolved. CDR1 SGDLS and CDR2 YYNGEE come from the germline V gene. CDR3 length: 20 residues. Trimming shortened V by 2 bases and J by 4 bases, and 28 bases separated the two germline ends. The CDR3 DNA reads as TGTGCCAGCAGCGTTAAAGGGAAGTATACCTCCCCTTCACTTTACAATGAGCAGTTCTTC. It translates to CASSVKGKYTSPSLYNEQFF.

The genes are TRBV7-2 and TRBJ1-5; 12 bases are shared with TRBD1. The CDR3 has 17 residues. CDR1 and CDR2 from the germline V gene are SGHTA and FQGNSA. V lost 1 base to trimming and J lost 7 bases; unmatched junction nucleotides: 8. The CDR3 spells CASSLERDRGPWQPQHF. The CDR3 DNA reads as TGTGCCAGCAGCTTAGAGAGGGACAGGGGGCCCTGGCAGCCCCAGCATTTT. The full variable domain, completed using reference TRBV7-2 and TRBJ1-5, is GAGVSQSPSNKVTEKGKDVELRCDPISGHTALYWYRQSLGQGLEFLIYFQGNSAPDKSGLPSDRFSAERTGGSVSTLTIQRTQQEDSAVYLCASSLERDRGPWQPQHFGDGTRLSIL.

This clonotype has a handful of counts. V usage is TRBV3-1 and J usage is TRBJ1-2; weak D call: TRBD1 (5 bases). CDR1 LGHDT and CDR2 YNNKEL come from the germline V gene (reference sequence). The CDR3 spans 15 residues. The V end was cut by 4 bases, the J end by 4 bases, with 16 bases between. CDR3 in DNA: TGTGCCAGCAGCCTCGGGGACGCCGGGAGCTATGGCTACACCTTC. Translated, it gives CASSLGDAGSYGYTF.

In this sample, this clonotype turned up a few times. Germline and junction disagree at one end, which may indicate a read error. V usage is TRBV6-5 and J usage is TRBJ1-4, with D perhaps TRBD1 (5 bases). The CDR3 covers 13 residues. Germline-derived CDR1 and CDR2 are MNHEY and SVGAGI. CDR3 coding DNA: TGTACCAGCAGTTTGGGACGGTATGAAAAACTGTTTTTT. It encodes CTSSLGRYEKLFF.

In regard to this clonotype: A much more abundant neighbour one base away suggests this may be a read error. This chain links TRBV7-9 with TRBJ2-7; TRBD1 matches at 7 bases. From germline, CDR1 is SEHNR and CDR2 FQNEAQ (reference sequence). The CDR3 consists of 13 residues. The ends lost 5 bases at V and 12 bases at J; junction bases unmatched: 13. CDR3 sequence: CASSPARQGKVYF. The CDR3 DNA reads TGTGCCAGCAGCCCCGCTAGACAGGGAAAGGTGTACTTC. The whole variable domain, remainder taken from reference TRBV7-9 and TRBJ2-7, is DTGVSQNPRHKITKRGQNVTFRCDPISEHNRLYWYRQTLGQGPEFLTYFQNEAQLEKSRLLSDRFSAERPKGSFSTLEIQRTEQGDSAMYLCASSPARQGKVYFGPGTRLTVT.

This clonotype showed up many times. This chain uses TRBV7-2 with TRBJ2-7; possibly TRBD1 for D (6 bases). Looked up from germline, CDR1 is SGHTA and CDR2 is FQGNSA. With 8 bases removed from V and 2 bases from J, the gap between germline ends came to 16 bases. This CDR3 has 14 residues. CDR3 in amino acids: CASGPGQMTYEQYF. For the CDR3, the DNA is TGTGCCAGCGGCCCGGGACAAATGACCTACGAGCAGTACTTC.

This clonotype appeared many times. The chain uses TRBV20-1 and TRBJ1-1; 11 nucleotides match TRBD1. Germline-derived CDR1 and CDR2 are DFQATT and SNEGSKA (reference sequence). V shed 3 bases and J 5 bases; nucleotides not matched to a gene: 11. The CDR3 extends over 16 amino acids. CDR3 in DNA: TGCAGTGCTAGTGGTTCCGGGACAGGGGGTAATACTGAAGCTTTCTTT. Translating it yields CSASGSGTGGNTEAFF.